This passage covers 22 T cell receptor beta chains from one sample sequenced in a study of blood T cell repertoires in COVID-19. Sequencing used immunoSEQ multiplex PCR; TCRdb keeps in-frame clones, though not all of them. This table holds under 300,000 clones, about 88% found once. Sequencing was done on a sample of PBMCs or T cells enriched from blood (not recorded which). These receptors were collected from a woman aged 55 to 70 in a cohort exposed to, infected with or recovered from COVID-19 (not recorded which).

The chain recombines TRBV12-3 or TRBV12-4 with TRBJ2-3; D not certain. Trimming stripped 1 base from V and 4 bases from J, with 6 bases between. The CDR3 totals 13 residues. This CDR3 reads CASSLVGSDTQYF. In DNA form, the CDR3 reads TGTGCCAGCAGTTTAGTCGGGTCAGATACGCAGTATTTT.

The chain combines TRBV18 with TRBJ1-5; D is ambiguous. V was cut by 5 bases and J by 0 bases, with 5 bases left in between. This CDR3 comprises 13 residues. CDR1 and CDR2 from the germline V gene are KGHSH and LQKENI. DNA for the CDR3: TGTGCCAGCTCAGTAAATAGCAATCAGCCCCAGCATTTT. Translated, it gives CASSVNSNQPQHF.

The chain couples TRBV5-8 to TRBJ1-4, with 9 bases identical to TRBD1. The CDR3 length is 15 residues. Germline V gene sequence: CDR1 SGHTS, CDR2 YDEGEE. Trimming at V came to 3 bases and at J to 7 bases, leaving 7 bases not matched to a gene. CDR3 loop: CASSSGQGFGEKLFF. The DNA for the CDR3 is TGTGCCAGCAGCTCTGGACAGGGGTTTGGTGAAAAACTGTTTTTT.

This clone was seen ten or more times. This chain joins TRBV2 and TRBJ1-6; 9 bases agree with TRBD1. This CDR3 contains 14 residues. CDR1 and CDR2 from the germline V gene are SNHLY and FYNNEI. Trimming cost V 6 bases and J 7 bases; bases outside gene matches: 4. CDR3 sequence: CASRLTGGNSPLHF. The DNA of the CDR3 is TGTGCCAGCAGACTGACAGGGGGGAATTCACCCCTCCACTTT.

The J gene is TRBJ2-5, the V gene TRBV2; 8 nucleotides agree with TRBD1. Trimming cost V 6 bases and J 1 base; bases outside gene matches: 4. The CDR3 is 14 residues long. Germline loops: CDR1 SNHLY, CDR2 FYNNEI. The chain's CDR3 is CASRKGQAQETQYF. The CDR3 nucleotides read TGTGCCAGCAGGAAGGGACAGGCCCAAGAGACCCAGTACTTC.

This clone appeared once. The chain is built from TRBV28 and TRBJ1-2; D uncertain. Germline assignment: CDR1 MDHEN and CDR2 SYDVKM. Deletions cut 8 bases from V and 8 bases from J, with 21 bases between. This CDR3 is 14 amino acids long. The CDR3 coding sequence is TGTGCCAGCGGTAGTGGTAGGGCGGGGAAGGGCTACACCTTC. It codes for CASGSGRAGKGYTF.

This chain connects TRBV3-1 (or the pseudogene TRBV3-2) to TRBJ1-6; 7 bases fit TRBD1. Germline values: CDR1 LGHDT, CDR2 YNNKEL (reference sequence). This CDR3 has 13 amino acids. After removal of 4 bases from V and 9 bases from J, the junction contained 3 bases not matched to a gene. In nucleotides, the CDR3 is TGTGCCAGCAGCCCCAGGGGGGCTTCACCCCTCCACTTT. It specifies CASSPRGASPLHF.

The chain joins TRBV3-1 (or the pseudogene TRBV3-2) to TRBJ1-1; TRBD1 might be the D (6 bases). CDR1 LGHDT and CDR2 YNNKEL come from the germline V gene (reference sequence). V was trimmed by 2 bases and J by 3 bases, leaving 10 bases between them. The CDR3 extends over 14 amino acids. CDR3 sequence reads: CASSQTGSDTEAFF. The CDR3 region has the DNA TGTGCCAGCAGCCAAACAGGGTCTGACACTGAAGCTTTCTTT.

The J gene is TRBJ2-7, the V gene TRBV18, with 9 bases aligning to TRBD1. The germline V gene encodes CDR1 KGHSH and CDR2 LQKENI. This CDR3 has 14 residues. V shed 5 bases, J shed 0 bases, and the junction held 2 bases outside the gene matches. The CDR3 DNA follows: TGTGCCAGCTCAGCGGGACAGGGCTCCTACGAGCAGTACTTC. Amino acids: CASSAGQGSYEQYF.

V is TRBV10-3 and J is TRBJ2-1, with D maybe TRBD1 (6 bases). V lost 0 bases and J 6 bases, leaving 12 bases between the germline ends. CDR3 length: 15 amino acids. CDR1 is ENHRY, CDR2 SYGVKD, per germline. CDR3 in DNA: TGTGCCATCAGTGAGTCGGACAGTCCCTCCAATGAGCAGTTCTTC. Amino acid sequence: CAISESDSPSNEQFF.

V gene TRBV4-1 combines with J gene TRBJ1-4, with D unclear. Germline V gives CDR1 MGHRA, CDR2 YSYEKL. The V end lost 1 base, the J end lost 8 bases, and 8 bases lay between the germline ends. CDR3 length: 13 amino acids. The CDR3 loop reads CASSQAMGEKLFF. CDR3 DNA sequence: TGCGCCAGCAGCCAAGCGATGGGCGAAAAACTGTTTTTT.

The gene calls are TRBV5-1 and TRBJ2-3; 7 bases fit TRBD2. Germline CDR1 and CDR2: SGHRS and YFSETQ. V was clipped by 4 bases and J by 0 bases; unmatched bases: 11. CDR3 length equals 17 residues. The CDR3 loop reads CASSETRGGSSTDTQYF. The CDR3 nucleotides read TGCGCCAGCAGCGAGACGAGGGGAGGGTCTAGCACAGATACGCAGTATTTT.

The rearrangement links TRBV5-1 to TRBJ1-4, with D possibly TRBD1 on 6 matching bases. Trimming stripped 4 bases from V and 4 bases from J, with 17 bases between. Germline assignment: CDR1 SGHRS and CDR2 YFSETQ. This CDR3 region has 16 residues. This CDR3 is CASSLDKTGFNEKLFF. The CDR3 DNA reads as TGCGCCAGCAGCCTAGACAAGACAGGTTTTAATGAAAAACTGTTTTTT.

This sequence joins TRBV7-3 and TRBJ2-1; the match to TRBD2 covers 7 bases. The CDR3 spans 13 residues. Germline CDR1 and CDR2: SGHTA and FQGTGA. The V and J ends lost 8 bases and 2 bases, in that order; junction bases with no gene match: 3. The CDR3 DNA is TGTGCCAGCGGGACTACCGCCTACAATGAGCAGTTCTTC. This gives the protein CASGTTAYNEQFF.

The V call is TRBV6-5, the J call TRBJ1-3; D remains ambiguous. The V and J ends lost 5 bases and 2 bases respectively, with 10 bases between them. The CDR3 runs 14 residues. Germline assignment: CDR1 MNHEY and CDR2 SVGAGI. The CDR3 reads CASSRGKTGNTIYF. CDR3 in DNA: TGTGCCAGCAGTCGCGGGAAAACTGGAAACACCATATATTTT.

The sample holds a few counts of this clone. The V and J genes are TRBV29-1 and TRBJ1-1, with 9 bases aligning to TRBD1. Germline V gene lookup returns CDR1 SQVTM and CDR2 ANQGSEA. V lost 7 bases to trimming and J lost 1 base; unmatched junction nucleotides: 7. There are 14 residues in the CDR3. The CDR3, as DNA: TGCAGCGGCCTGGACAGGGGTCGGAACACTGAAGCTTTCTTT. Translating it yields CSGLDRGRNTEAFF. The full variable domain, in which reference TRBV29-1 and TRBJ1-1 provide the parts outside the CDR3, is SAVISQKPSRDICQRGTSLTIQCQVDSQVTMMFWYRQQPGQSLTLIATANQGSEATYESGFVIDKFPISRPNLTFSTLTVSNMSPEDSSIYLCSGLDRGRNTEAFFGQGTRLTVV.

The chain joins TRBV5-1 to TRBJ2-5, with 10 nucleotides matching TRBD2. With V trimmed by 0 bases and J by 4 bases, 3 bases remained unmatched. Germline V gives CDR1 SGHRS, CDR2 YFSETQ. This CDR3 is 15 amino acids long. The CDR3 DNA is TGCGCCAGCAGCTTGGGGACTAGCGGAACAGAGACCCAGTACTTC. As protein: CASSLGTSGTETQYF.

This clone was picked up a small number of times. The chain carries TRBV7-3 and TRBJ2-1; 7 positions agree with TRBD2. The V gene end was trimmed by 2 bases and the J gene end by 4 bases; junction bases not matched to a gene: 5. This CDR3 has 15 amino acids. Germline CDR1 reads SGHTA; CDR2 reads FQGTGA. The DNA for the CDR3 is TGTGCCAGCAGCTTAGTGGCTAGCGGTTACAATGAGCAGTTCTTC. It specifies CASSLVASGYNEQFF.

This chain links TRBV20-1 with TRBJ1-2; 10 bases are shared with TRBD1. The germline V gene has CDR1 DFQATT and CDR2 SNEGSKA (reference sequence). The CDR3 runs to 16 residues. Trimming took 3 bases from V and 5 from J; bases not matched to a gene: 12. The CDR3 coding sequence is TGCAGTGCTAGTTATGAGTCGGGACAGGGGTCATATGGCTACACCTTC. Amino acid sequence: CSASYESGQGSYGYTF.

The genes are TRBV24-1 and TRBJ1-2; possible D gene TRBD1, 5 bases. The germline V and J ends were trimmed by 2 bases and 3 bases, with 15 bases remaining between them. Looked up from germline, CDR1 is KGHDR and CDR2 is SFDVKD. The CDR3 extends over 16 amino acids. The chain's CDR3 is CATSDYPWGGYYGYTF. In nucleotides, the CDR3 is TGTGCCACCAGTGATTATCCCTGGGGGGGATACTATGGCTACACCTTC.

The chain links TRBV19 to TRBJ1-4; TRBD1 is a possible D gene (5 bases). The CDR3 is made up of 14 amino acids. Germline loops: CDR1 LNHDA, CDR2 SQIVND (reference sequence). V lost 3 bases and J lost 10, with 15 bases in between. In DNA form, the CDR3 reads TGTGCCAGTAGTATCGGAGGGGAGCAGGCAAAACTGTTTTTT. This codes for CASSIGGEQAKLFF. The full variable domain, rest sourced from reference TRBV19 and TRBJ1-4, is DGGITQSPKYLFRKEGQNVTLSCEQNLNHDAMYWYRQDPGQGLRLIYYSQIVNDFQKGDIAEGYSVSREKKESFPLTVTSAQKNPTAFYLCASSIGGEQAKLFFGSGTQLSVL.

This CDR3 reads CASSAPKGAGRSYGYTF. The CDR3 DNA is TGTGCCAGCAGCGCCCCTAAGGGGGCAGGTAGGAGCTATGGCTACACCTTC. The genes are TRBV9 and TRBJ1-2; 7 bases are a match to TRBD1. J gave up 4 bases and V 3 bases, and 15 bases lay outside the gene matches. This CDR3 region has 17 residues. Germline-derived CDR1 and CDR2 are SGDLS and YYNGEE.